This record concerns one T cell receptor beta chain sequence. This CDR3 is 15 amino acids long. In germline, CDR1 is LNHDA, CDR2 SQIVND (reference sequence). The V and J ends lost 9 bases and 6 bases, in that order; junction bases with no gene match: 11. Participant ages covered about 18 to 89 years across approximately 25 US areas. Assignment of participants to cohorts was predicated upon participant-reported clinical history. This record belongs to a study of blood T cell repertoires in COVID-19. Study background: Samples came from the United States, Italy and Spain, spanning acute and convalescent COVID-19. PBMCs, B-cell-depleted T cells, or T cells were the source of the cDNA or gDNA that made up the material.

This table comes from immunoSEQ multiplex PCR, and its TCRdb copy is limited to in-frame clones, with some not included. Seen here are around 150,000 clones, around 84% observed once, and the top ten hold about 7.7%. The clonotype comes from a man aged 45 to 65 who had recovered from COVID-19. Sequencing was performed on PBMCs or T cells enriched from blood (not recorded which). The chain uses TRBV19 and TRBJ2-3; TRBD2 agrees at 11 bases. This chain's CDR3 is CASDSGGAFLDTQYF. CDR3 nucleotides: TGTGCCAGCGATAGCGGGGGGGCCTTTTTGGATACGCAGTATTTT.